These 31 T cell receptor beta chains came from one sample sequenced in a study of regulatory T cells in long-lasting Graves disease. Building of the TCR beta libraries involved iRepertoire HTBI primers and Arm-PCR of CDR3 regions. TCRdb fed the multiplex PCR reads into MiXCR, producing one record per CDR3 protein. In the table there are a few hundred thousand distinct CDR3 sequences, approximately 12% of which are singletons. The sample's time point: newly diagnosed GD, antithyroid drugs for less than 3 months. Following extraction of RNA from PBMCs, that RNA was used to make the TCR library. The same data also went into a second study, on T cells in Graves' hyperthyroidism and ophthalmopathy.

Sequencing was performed on peripheral blood mononuclear cells (PBMCs), taken at new diagnosis, from a patient treated with antithyroid drugs. These receptors all come from a woman between 18 and 29 years old with Graves disease.

There are many counts of this clonotype. The chain recombines TRBV5-1 with TRBJ1-5; 7 nucleotides match TRBD1. From germline, CDR1 is SGHRS and CDR2 YFSETQ. V dropped 2 bases and J dropped 3; count of bases not matched to a gene: 5. CDR3 length: 15 residues. The CDR3 loop is CASSFAGQPNQPQHF. The DNA of the CDR3 is TGCGCCAGCAGCTTCGCGGGACAGCCCAATCAGCCCCAGCATTTT.

The table lists this clonotype with a few counts. The chain links TRBV10-3 to TRBJ2-1; maybe TRBD2 (5 bases). Germline values: CDR1 ENHRY, CDR2 SYGVKD. Trimming removed 7 bases from V and 0 bases from J, with 22 bases in between. CDR3 length: 18 amino acids. This CDR3 is CAIIANSGGSSSYNEQFF. In DNA form, the CDR3 reads TGTGCCATCATTGCGAATTCGGGCGGGTCCAGCTCCTACAATGAGCAGTTCTTC.

This clonotype has only a few counts. V and J are TRBV28 and TRBJ2-5; 7 bases align to TRBD2. The V gene end was trimmed by 1 base and the J gene end by 3 bases; junction bases not matched to a gene: 14. The CDR3 is 18 residues long. Germline CDR1 and CDR2: MDHEN and SYDVKM. CDR3 in amino acids: CASSLSSVTDAGEETQYF. The CDR3 bases are TGTGCCAGCAGTTTATCCTCGGTGACAGACGCGGGGGAAGAGACCCAGTACTTC.

The chain uses TRBV5-5 and TRBJ1-1; TRBD1 might be the D (5 bases). Looked up from germline, CDR1 is SGHKS and CDR2 is YYEKEE (reference sequence). V lost 3 bases and J 1 base, leaving 13 bases between the germline ends. This CDR3 is built from 15 residues. The CDR3 DNA is TGTGCCAGCAGCTCCGCGAGGGGCGAGAACACTGAAGCTTTCTTT. Translated, it gives CASSSARGENTEAFF.

The rearrangement joins TRBV30 to TRBJ2-2; TRBD1 agrees at 8 bases. Germline trimming cut 7 bases from V and 3 bases from J; bases unmatched to any gene: 1. CDR1 is GTSNPN, CDR2 SVGIG, per germline (reference sequence). The CDR3 has 12 amino acids. In DNA, the CDR3 is TGTGCCTCGACAGGGGACACCGGGGAGCTGTTTTTT. Translation gives CASTGDTGELFF.

This clonotype was seen ten or more times. This chain uses TRBV7-9 with TRBJ1-1; no reliable D call. Looked up from germline, CDR1 is SEHNR and CDR2 is FQNEAQ (reference sequence). Trimming cost V 1 base and J 7 bases, with 10 bases left between them. This CDR3 has 13 amino acids. CDR3 sequence reads: CASSLVGRNEAFF. CDR3 nucleotides: TGTGCCAGCAGCTTAGTTGGCAGGAATGAAGCTTTCTTT. Together with reference TRBV7-9 and TRBJ1-1, the CDR3 gives the full variable domain: DTGVSQNPRHKITKRGQNVTFRCDPISEHNRLYWYRQTLGQGPEFLTYFQNEAQLEKSRLLSDRFSAERPKGSFSTLEIQRTEQGDSAMYLCASSLVGRNEAFFGQGTRLTVV.

This clonotype was seen ten or more times. This chain connects TRBV7-9 to TRBJ2-3; 9 bases map to TRBD2. Germline V gene lookup returns CDR1 SEHNR and CDR2 FQNEAQ (reference sequence). The CDR3 has 18 residues. V gave up 4 bases and J gave up 1 base; unmatched junction bases: 12. DNA of the CDR3: TGTGCCAGCAGCTCCGCCTTGTATAGCGGGAGTGGCACAGATACGCAGTATTTT. This sequence encodes CASSSALYSGSGTDTQYF. Full variable domain (rest looked up from reference TRBV7-9 and TRBJ2-3): DTGVSQNPRHKITKRGQNVTFRCDPISEHNRLYWYRQTLGQGPEFLTYFQNEAQLEKSRLLSDRFSAERPKGSFSTLEIQRTEQGDSAMYLCASSSALYSGSGTDTQYFGPGTRLTVL.

This clonotype was seen ten or more times. The gene calls are TRBV28 and TRBJ1-1; TRBD1 matches at 7 bases. The ends lost 2 bases at V and 5 bases at J; junction bases unmatched: 14. The germline V gene has CDR1 MDHEN and CDR2 SYDVKM. This CDR3 has 17 amino acids. The chain's CDR3 is CASSLGGPQGLSTEAFF. The DNA of the CDR3 is TGTGCCAGCAGTTTAGGGGGCCCACAGGGGCTAAGTACTGAAGCTTTCTTT.

This clonotype was recorded many times. The chain joins TRBV20-1 to TRBJ1-2, with D possibly being TRBD1 (5 bases). Trimming took 6 bases from V and 4 from J, leaving 15 bases between them. Germline V lookup: CDR1 DFQATT, CDR2 SNEGSKA (reference sequence). The CDR3 is 13 amino acids. The CDR3 sequence: CSAPQGSPYGYTF. In DNA, the CDR3 is TGCAGTGCCCCCCAGGGCAGCCCCTATGGCTACACCTTC.

This clonotype was detected ten times or more. V is TRBV10-3 and J is TRBJ2-1; tentative D call: TRBD1 (7 bases). The CDR3 has 16 residues. The germline CDR1 and CDR2 sequences are ENHRY and SYGVKD. V shed 3 bases and J shed 1 base, with 13 bases lying between them. CDR3 DNA: TGTGCCATCAGTGACCCCGGGGGACAGTCCTACAATGAGCAGTTCTTC. Residues: CAISDPGGQSYNEQFF.

This clonotype has more than one count but fewer than ten. J is TRBJ2-5 and V is TRBV19; the D call may be TRBD1 or TRBD2 (5 bases each). Trimming pared 0 bases from V and 7 bases from J, leaving 9 bases between. The V gene's germline CDR1 is LNHDA and CDR2 SQIVND (reference sequence). The CDR3 loop spans 13 amino acids. The CDR3: CASSIELRGTQYF. The CDR3 DNA sequence: TGTGCCAGTAGTATAGAATTGAGGGGGACCCAGTACTTC.

This clonotype was observed a few times. The chain links TRBV11-1 to TRBJ1-2; D is unresolved. Germline V gene sequence: CDR1 SGHAT, CDR2 FQDESV (reference sequence). The CDR3 covers 15 residues. Trimming took off 5 bases at V and 5 bases at J, with 18 bases between the two ends. The CDR3 spells CASSPPLGRNYGYTF. Written as DNA, the CDR3 is TGTGCCAGCAGCCCCCCTTTGGGCCGAAATTATGGCTACACCTTC. Together with reference TRBV11-1 and TRBJ1-2, the CDR3 gives the full variable domain: EAEVAQSPRYKITEKSQAVAFWCDPISGHATLYWYRQILGQGPELLVQFQDESVVDDSQLPKDRFSAERLKGVDSTLKIQPAELGDSAMYLCASSPPLGRNYGYTFGSGTRLTVV.

Many counts were recorded for this clonotype. The chain uses TRBV12-3 or TRBV12-4 and TRBJ2-1, with D unresolved. Between the trimmed V and J ends, which lost 3 bases and 12 bases, there was a span of 24 bases. This CDR3 comprises 16 residues. CDR3 region: CASSFFAGALQWGQFF. CDR3 DNA sequence: TGTGCCAGCAGTTTCTTTGCAGGAGCTTTACAGTGGGGGCAGTTCTTC.

This clonotype was recorded many times. The rearrangement uses TRBV6-6 and TRBJ2-3; 9 nucleotides line up with TRBD2. The ends lost 0 bases at V and 2 bases at J; junction bases unmatched: 12. This CDR3 region has 19 residues. CDR1 is MNHNY, CDR2 SVGAGI, per germline (reference sequence). CDR3 in amino acids: CASSYSAVGGGVLTDTQYF. The CDR3 region has the DNA TGTGCCAGCAGTTACTCGGCGGTCGGCGGGGGGGTCCTCACAGATACGCAGTATTTT.

As to this clonotype: One base away lies a much larger clone, so this may be a sequencing read error. This chain's CDR3 is CSILLEVNNEQFF. DNA for the CDR3: TGCAGCATACTGCTAGAAGTAAACAATGAGCAGTTCTTC. The V gene is TRBV29-1, the J gene TRBJ2-1; D gene uncertain. CDR1 is SQVTM, CDR2 ANQGSEA, per germline. The CDR3 loop spans 13 amino acids. Trimming stripped 8 bases from V and 5 bases from J, with 16 bases between.

This clonotype was observed a few times. The chain recombines TRBV4-3 with TRBJ2-3, with TRBD2 as a possible D gene (5 bases). Trimming removed 4 bases from V and 2 bases from J, with 7 bases in between. This CDR3 comprises 13 residues. CDR1 and CDR2 from the germline V gene are LGHNA and YSLEER. In nucleotides, the CDR3 is TGCGCCAGCAGCCCCGGGATCACAGATACGCAGTATTTT. Translating gives CASSPGITDTQYF.

This chain links TRBV18 with TRBJ1-2, with D perhaps TRBD1 (5 bases). CDR1 KGHSH and CDR2 LQKENI come from the germline V gene. The CDR3 is 15 amino acids. Trimming removed 0 bases from V and 5 bases from J, with 13 bases in between. The CDR3 nucleotides are TGTGCCAGCTCACCACCGTCGGGGCGCGGGTATGGCTACACCTTC. It specifies CASSPPSGRGYGYTF.

There are a few counts of this clonotype. V usage is TRBV19 and J usage is TRBJ2-1; D call uncertain. This CDR3 has 15 residues. V was clipped by 4 bases and J by 1 base, with 11 bases between them. From germline, CDR1 is LNHDA and CDR2 SQIVND (reference sequence). The CDR3 DNA follows: TGTGCCAGTAGTACCCCCTGGGGATCCTACAATGAGCAGTTCTTC. Protein product: CASSTPWGSYNEQFF.

V usage is TRBV7-6 and J usage is TRBJ1-5; D is perhaps TRBD1 (5 bases). Germline V gene lookup returns CDR1 SGHVS and CDR2 FNYEAQ. V dropped 5 bases and J dropped 3 bases, with 11 bases sitting between them. The CDR3 runs to 14 residues. The CDR3 bases are TGTGCCAGCAGCCTTCCAGGGTTCAATCAGCCCCAGCATTTT. This translates into CASSLPGFNQPQHF.

At least ten counts were recorded for this clonotype. The chain has TRBV10-3 and TRBJ2-1, with a weak D call TRBD1 (6 bases). Germline V gives CDR1 ENHRY, CDR2 SYGVKD. CDR3 size: 17 residues. V was shortened by 6 bases and J by 5 bases, with 23 bases between the two germline ends. The CDR3 spells CAISVTGSGLENNEQFF. The CDR3 nucleotides are TGTGCCATCAGCGTAACAGGGTCGGGGCTAGAGAACAATGAGCAGTTCTTC.

This clonotype was seen only once. The V gene is TRBV28, the J gene TRBJ2-7, with 8 bases that match TRBD1. The CDR3 runs to 14 residues. The J segment lost 2 bases and the V segment lost 6 bases, leaving 6 bases of the junction unmatched. Per germline, CDR1 MDHEN and CDR2 SYDVKM. The CDR3 DNA sequence: TGTGCCAGCAGCAAGTTGACAGGGGCCTACGAGCAGTACGTC. It encodes CASSKLTGAYEQYV.

The table lists this clonotype with a few counts. Here the CDR3 DNA reads TGTGCCAGTGAATCAGGGTTTAACACTGAAGCTTTCTTT. Its translation: CASESGFNTEAFF. The J gene is TRBJ1-1, the V gene TRBV6-1, with D possibly being TRBD1 (5 bases). The ends were cut back, 9 bases at V and 2 bases at J, with 13 bases in the middle. Germline CDR1 is MNHNS and CDR2 is SASEGT. The CDR3 extends over 13 amino acids.

The sample holds many counts of this clonotype. V usage is TRBV24-1 and J usage is TRBJ2-1; TRBD2 matches at 7 bases. Losses at the gene ends were 4 bases for V and 7 bases for J; bases not matched to a gene: 21. From germline, CDR1 is KGHDR and CDR2 SFDVKD. CDR3 length equals 19 residues. The CDR3 loop reads CATSESTILGGSARNEQFF. As DNA, the CDR3 is TGTGCCACCAGTGAGTCCACTATATTGGGGGGGTCTGCGAGAAATGAGCAGTTCTTC.

This clonotype was counted between two and nine times. The chain combines TRBV19 with TRBJ1-1; TRBD1 might be the D (5 bases). The germline gives CDR1 LNHDA, CDR2 SQIVND (reference sequence). CDR3 size: 15 residues. V was trimmed by 3 bases and J by 4 bases, leaving 15 bases between them. CDR3 DNA sequence: TGTGCCAGTAGTATTGCAAGTGGGGCCGGCACTGAAGCTTTCTTT. Protein: CASSIASGAGTEAFF.

In this sample, this clonotype turned up many times. V gene TRBV12-3 or TRBV12-4 combines with J gene TRBJ2-5, with 12 nucleotides matching TRBD2. CDR3 length equals 14 residues. V lost 6 bases, J lost 3 bases, and 2 bases stayed unmatched. CDR3 in DNA: TGTGCCAGCAGACGACTAGCGGGAGAAGAGACCCAGTACTTC. Amino acid sequence: CASRRLAGEETQYF.

This clonotype was observed at least ten times. This chain uses TRBV12-3 or TRBV12-4 with TRBJ2-7, with D tentatively TRBD1 (5 bases). Trimming removed 3 bases at V and 4 bases at J, with 10 bases between. CDR3 length: 13 residues. CDR3 protein: CASSLQGVYEQYF. The DNA of the CDR3 is TGTGCCAGCAGTTTGCAAGGGGTTTACGAGCAGTACTTC.

This clonotype was detected ten times or more. The V call is TRBV9, the J call TRBJ1-1, with 9 bases fitting TRBD1. V gave up 5 bases and J gave up 6 bases; unmatched junction bases: 11. CDR1 and CDR2 from the germline V gene are SGDLS and YYNGEE. The CDR3 is 15 amino acids. The CDR3 sequence: CASSPSGTGIAEAFF. The CDR3 DNA is TGTGCCAGCAGTCCCTCCGGGACAGGGATCGCTGAAGCTTTCTTT.

This clonotype was seen only a few times. The CDR3 DNA follows: TGTGCCAGCAGTCTCGGACTAGCGGGGGCCAACCACTACAATGAGCAGTTCTTC. Its protein product is CASSLGLAGANHYNEQFF. This chain links TRBV6-2 or TRBV6-3 with TRBJ2-1; 13 nucleotides align to TRBD2. The CDR3 is 18 amino acids. V was pared by 5 bases and J by 3 bases, with 10 bases of the junction left unmatched. CDR1 is MNHEY, CDR2 SVGEGT, per germline.

To note about this clonotype: This sequence may be a read error, since a much larger clone differs from it by one base. The genes are TRBV5-8 and TRBJ2-7; TRBD1 matches 8 bases. The CDR3 covers 15 residues. Germline V gene sequence: CDR1 SGHTS, CDR2 YDEGEE. CDR3 coding DNA: TGTGTCAGCATCGCGACAGGGGCCGGGACCTACGAGCAGTACTTC. Its protein product is CVSIATGAGTYEQYF. Filled out from reference TRBV5-8 and TRBJ2-7, the complete variable domain reads EAGVTQSPTHLIKTRGQQATLRCSPISGHTSVYWYQQALGLGLQFLLWYDEGEERNRGNFPPRFSGRQFPNYSSELNVNALELEDSALYLCVSIATGAGTYEQYFGPGTRLTVT.

This clonotype was seen at least ten times. This sequence joins TRBV27 and TRBJ2-4; the D call may be TRBD1 or TRBD2 (5 bases each). V was trimmed by 2 bases and J by 0 bases, leaving 8 bases between them. Per germline, CDR1 MNHEY and CDR2 SMNVEV (reference sequence). The CDR3 has 15 amino acids. The CDR3 spells CASSLEGLAKNIQYF. The CDR3 DNA follows: TGTGCCAGCAGTTTAGAGGGGTTAGCCAAAAACATTCAGTACTTC.

This clonotype was recorded many times. The chain joins TRBV11-2 to TRBJ1-1; 9 nucleotides line up with TRBD1. J lost 4 bases, V lost 5 bases, and 5 bases had no gene match. The germline gives CDR1 SGHAT, CDR2 FQNNGV. There are 14 residues in the CDR3. This CDR3 is CASSAGQGLTEAFF. Written as DNA, the CDR3 is TGTGCCAGCAGCGCCGGACAGGGGCTCACTGAAGCTTTCTTT.